Presented here are 5 T cell receptor beta chains from one specimen sequenced in a study of tumor-infiltrating lymphocytes in primary liver carcinoma. A primer matching the constant region was used to make TCR beta cDNA from approximately 500 ng of total RNA. Library construction for TCR beta comprised three nested multiplex PCR rounds performed with slightly modified ARM-PCR. Researchers ran the first two PCR rounds for about 11 cycles each with TRBV1-TRBV30 forward primers and a C-beta reverse primer. TCRdb ran MiXCR on the multiplex PCR reads and lists one entry per CDR3 protein. This table holds about 320,000 distinct CDR3 sequences, approximately 58% found once. The researchers obtained blood RNA from unsorted whole blood and also extracted germline DNA. What was sequenced was peripheral blood. These receptor sequences come from a woman aged 25 to 39 with primary liver carcinoma and hepatitis B virus infection.

In the case of this clonotype: One end of the junction does not line up with germline, which may come from a read error. The chain couples TRBV5-6 to TRBJ2-7; perhaps D is TRBD1 or TRBD2 (5 bases each). The CDR3 consists of 13 residues. Germline assignment: CDR1 SGHDT and CDR2 YYEEEE. CDR3 region: CASSPGTVYEQCF. The CDR3 DNA reads TGTGCCAGCAGCCCCGGGACCGTCTACGAGCAGTGCTTC.

This clonotype was found many times. The genes are TRBV6-5 and TRBJ2-3; possibly TRBD2 for D (6 bases). This CDR3 is built from 16 residues. V dropped 0 bases and J dropped 6 bases, with 16 bases sitting between them. Germline values: CDR1 MNHEY, CDR2 SVGAGI. Here the CDR3 DNA reads TGTGCCAGCAGTTACTCGCGCGGGGTCGGGTCGGATACGCAGTATTTT. Protein product: CASSYSRGVGSDTQYF.

This clonotype was found many times. The V gene is TRBV5-4, the J gene TRBJ2-3; D is ambiguous. CDR3 length equals 12 residues. V was shortened by 4 bases and J by 6 bases, with 9 bases between the two germline ends. Germline CDR1 SGHNT, CDR2 YYREEE (reference sequence). The CDR3 bases are TGTGCCAGCAGCCGGACCGGGGATACGCAGTATTTT. This translates into CASSRTGDTQYF.

This clonotype was seen repeatedly, ten times or more. The chain employs TRBV12-3 or TRBV12-4 and TRBJ2-1; 9 bases match TRBD1. V lost 5 bases, J lost 8 bases, and 7 bases stayed unmatched. The CDR3 totals 14 residues. The CDR3 coding sequence is TGTGCCAGCAGTGACCGGGACAGGGTATATGAGCAGTTCTTC. Its protein is CASSDRDRVYEQFF.

The chain uses TRBV7-8 and TRBJ1-5, with TRBD1 matching 10 bases. Germline V lookup: CDR1 SGHVS, CDR2 FQNEAQ. V trimming: 4 bases; J trimming: 7 bases; junction bases outside the gene matches: 4. The CDR3 totals 14 residues. CDR3 residues: CASSSGTGAQPQHF. The CDR3 coding sequence is TGTGCCAGCAGCTCTGGGACAGGGGCCCAGCCCCAGCATTTT.